This T cell receptor beta chain was documented in a study of blood T cells in healthy people across ages. Study-wide context: T cells yielded about one barcoded beta molecule per two cells through template switching. Study-level results: TCR beta diversity was tightly associated with the proportion of naive T cells. Any conclusive comparison of naive versus antigen-experienced cells was prevented by using unsorted PBMCs.

Only a few counts were recorded for this clonotype. Its antigen is undetermined. V was shortened by 2 bases and J by 6 bases, with 19 bases between the two germline ends. There are 16 residues in the CDR3. Germline-derived CDR1 and CDR2 are ENHRY and SYGVKD. Next came a second PCR, run for 7 to 11 cycles, which used a sample-barcoded 5' primer along with a J-beta primer mix. A 12-random-nucleotide template-switch adaptor tagged each cDNA molecule. TCRdb itself ran the 5' RACE reads through MiXCR, one entry per CDR3 protein. The sample includes about 640,000 distinct CDR3 sequences, under 65% of them seen just once.

This chain uses TRBV10-3 with TRBJ1-2, with a tentative D call TRBD1 (6 bases). This receptor was identified in a man in his fifties or sixties in good health. The specimen sequenced was blood. The CDR3, as DNA: TGTGCCATCAGTGAGGCGCCCCACAGGGTCGAAAATGGCTACACCTTC. It translates to CAISEAPHRVENGYTF.